This record concerns one TCR beta chain sequence. This sample was included in a study of T cells in tuberculosis. Looking at the study overall: T cells were selected with CD1B tetramers loaded with glucose monomycolate.

Germline V gives CDR1 MGHRA, CDR2 YSYEKL. Trimming removed 0 bases at V and 1 base at J, with 9 bases between. This CDR3 is built from 15 residues. Study-wide findings and caveats: Low-affinity CD1B-GMM tetramer-binding T cells may have been missed.

This table comes from immunoSEQ multiplex PCR, and its TCRdb copy is limited to in-frame clones, with some not included. The table lists more than 45,000 clones, roughly 86% of them singletons. After thawing and overnight rest, PBMC were stained with GMM-loaded CD1B tetramer, viability dye and anti-CD3 for sorting. The lipid loaded on the CD1B tetramers was C32 glucose monomycolate from Rhodococcus equi. Sequencing was carried out using CD1b-GMM tetramer-negative cells sorted from PBMCs. This TCR was recovered from an adult woman with latent tuberculosis. This chain links TRBV4-1 with TRBJ1-1, with D unresolved. In nucleotides, the CDR3 is TGCGCCAGCAGCCAAGACCGGTTGAGGAACACTGAAGCTTTCTTT. As protein: CASSQDRLRNTEAFF.